The 9 T cell receptor beta chains given below trace back to one sample, sequenced in a study of Ad26.COV2.S vaccination and SARS-CoV-2 variants. Treatment here: some 20 received Ad26.COV2.S at low or high dose, single or two shots; 5 received placebo; per-sample allocation not given. Following the first vaccine or placebo injection, samples were taken on day 63. The protocol was immunoSEQ multiplex PCR, while the TCRdb copy is restricted to in-frame clones and leaves out a portion. Of roughly 500,000 clones listed, 87% were seen once; the top ten hold about 13%. This specimen was peripheral blood, taken in a trial of Ad26.COV2.S vaccine versus placebo. All receptors come from a person between 18 and 59 years old who received the Ad26.COV2.S COVID-19 vaccine or a placebo.

This chain joins TRBV27 and TRBJ2-1, with D tentatively TRBD1 (6 bases). The CDR3 totals 14 residues. V shed 7 bases and J shed 3 bases, with 13 bases lying between them. Germline V CDR1 and CDR2: MNHEY, SMNVEV (reference sequence). The CDR3 protein is CASKSGALYNEQFF. The CDR3 region has the DNA TGTGCCAGCAAGTCAGGGGCCCTCTACAATGAGCAGTTCTTC.

About this clone itself: A read error may account for a junction end that differs from germline. The rearrangement links TRBV6-5 to TRBJ2-7, with 7 bases identical to TRBD2. CDR1 and CDR2 from the germline V gene are MNHEY and SVGAGI. The CDR3 runs 11 residues. CDR3 protein: CASSLGRLNDF. The CDR3 bases are TGTGCCAGCTCCCTCGGGAGGCTGAACGACTTC.

This clone was counted between two and nine times. V and J are TRBV18 and TRBJ1-2; 8 bases fit TRBD1. Germline V lookup: CDR1 KGHSH, CDR2 LQKENI. The V gene end was trimmed by 8 bases and the J gene end by 8 bases; junction bases not matched to a gene: 10. The CDR3 runs to 13 residues. In nucleotides, the CDR3 is TGTGCCAGCCATCAGGGGGCATTTAGAGGCTACACCTTC. Translated, it gives CASHQGAFRGYTF.

The chain is built from TRBV11-2 and TRBJ2-7, with 16 bases aligning to TRBD2. Trimming removed 2 bases from V and 4 bases from J; junction bases left unmatched: 2. The CDR3 runs 16 residues. CDR1 is SGHAT, CDR2 FQNNGV, per germline. The CDR3 here is CASSLPGLAGGYEQYF. Written as DNA, the CDR3 is TGTGCCAGCAGCTTACCGGGACTAGCGGGAGGGTACGAGCAGTACTTC.

The chain recombines TRBV5-1 with TRBJ2-1; the D is unclear. Trimming cost V 6 bases and J 6 bases, with 16 bases left between them. This CDR3 region has 14 residues. Germline V lookup: CDR1 SGHRS, CDR2 YFSETQ. In nucleotides, the CDR3 is TGCGCCAGCAAGAAGGCATCCTCCGGCAATGAGCAGTTCTTC. Residues: CASKKASSGNEQFF.

J is TRBJ1-1 and V is TRBV19, with 7 bases lining up with TRBD1. Germline assignment: CDR1 LNHDA and CDR2 SQIVND (reference sequence). Trimming at V came to 10 bases and at J to 0 bases, leaving 5 bases not matched to a gene. CDR3 length: 13 amino acids. CDR3 coding DNA: TGTGCCACCCAACAGGGGATGAACACTGAAGCTTTCTTT. Its translation: CATQQGMNTEAFF.

The chain employs TRBV12-3 or TRBV12-4 and TRBJ1-3; D is uncertain. V was pared by 6 bases and J by 2 bases, with 2 bases between. The CDR3 has 11 residues. The CDR3 sequence: CASRPGNTIYF. The CDR3, as DNA: TGTGCCAGCAGACCTGGAAACACCATATATTTT.

The chain has TRBV28 and TRBJ1-5, with 11 bases fitting TRBD1. The germline V gene encodes CDR1 MDHEN and CDR2 SYDVKM. The V and J ends lost 6 bases and 4 bases, in that order; junction bases with no gene match: 5. The CDR3 sequence is 15 residues long. The CDR3 reads CASRGQGGWNQPQHF. In nucleotides, the CDR3 is TGTGCCAGCAGGGGACAGGGGGGTTGGAATCAGCCCCAGCATTTT.

The chain uses TRBV6-5 and TRBJ2-3; 7 bases line up with TRBD2. Germline-derived CDR1 and CDR2 are MNHEY and SVGAGI. V shed 6 bases, J shed 2 bases, and the junction held 8 bases outside the gene matches. This CDR3 comprises 15 residues. Here the CDR3 reads CASSPMAGVTDTQYF. The CDR3 nucleotides read TGTGCCAGCAGCCCCATGGCGGGAGTCACAGATACGCAGTATTTT.